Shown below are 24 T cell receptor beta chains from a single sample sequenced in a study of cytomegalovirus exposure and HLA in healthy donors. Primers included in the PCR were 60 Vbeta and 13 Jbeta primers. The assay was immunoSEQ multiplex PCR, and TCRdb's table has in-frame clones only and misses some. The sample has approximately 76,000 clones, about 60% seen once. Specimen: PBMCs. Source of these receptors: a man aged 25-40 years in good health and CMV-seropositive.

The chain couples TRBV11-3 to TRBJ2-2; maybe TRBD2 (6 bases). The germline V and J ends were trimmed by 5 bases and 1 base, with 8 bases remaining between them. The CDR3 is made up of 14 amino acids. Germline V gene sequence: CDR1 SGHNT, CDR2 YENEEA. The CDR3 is CASSLTRNTGELFF. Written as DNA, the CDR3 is TGTGCCAGCAGCCTGACTAGGAACACCGGGGAGCTGTTTTTT.

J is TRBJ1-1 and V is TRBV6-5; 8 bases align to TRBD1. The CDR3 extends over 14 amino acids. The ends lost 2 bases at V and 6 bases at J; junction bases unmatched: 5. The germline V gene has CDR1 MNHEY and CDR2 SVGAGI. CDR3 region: CASSYQGASPEAFF. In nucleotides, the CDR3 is TGTGCCAGCAGTTACCAGGGGGCCAGCCCTGAAGCTTTCTTT.

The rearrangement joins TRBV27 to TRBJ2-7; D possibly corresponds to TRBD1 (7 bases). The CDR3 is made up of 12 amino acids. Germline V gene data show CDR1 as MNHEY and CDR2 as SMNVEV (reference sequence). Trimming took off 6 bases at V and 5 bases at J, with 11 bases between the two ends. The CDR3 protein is CASRQGGNEQYF. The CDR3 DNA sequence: TGTGCCAGCAGGCAGGGGGGCAACGAGCAGTACTTC.

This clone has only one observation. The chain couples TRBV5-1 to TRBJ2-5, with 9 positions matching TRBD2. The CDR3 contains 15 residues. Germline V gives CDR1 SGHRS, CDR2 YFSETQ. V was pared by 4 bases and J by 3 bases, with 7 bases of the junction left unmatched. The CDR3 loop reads CASSATGGGEETQYF. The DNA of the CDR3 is TGCGCCAGCAGCGCCACTGGCGGGGGGGAAGAGACCCAGTACTTC.

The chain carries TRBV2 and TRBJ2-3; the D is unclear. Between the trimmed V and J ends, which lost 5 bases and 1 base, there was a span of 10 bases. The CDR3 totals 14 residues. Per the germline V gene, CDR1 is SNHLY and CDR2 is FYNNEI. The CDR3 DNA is TGTGCCAGCAGTAACACCGTACGCACAGATACGCAGTATTTT. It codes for CASSNTVRTDTQYF.

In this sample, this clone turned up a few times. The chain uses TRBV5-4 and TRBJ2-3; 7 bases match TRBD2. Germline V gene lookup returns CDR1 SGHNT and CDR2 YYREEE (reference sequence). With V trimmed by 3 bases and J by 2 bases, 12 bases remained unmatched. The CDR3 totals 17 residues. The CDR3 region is CASSWDEASGTTDTQYF. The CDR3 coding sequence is TGTGCCAGCAGCTGGGACGAGGCTAGCGGTACCACAGATACGCAGTATTTT. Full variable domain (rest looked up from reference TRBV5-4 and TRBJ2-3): ETGVTQSPTHLIKTRGQQVTLRCSSQSGHNTVSWYQQALGQGPQFIFQYYREEENGRGNFPPRFSGLQFPNYSSELNVNALELDDSALYLCASSWDEASGTTDTQYFGPGTRLTVL.

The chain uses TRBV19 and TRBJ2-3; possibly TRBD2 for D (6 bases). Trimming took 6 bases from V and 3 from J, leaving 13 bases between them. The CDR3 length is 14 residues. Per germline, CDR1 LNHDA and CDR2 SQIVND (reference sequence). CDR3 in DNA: TGTGCCAGTAGGCGGGAAGTAATAACAGATACGCAGTATTTT. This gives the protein CASRREVITDTQYF.

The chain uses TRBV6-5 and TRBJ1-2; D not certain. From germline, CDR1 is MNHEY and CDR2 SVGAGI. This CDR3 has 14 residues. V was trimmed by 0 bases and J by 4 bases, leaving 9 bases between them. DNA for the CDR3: TGTGCCAGCAGTTACTCTAGAGAGTTCTATGGCTACACCTTC. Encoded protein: CASSYSREFYGYTF.

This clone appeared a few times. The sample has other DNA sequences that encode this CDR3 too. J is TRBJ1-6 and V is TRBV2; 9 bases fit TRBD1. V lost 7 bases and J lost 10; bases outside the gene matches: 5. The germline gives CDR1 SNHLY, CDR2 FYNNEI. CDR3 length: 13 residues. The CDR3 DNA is TGTGCCAGCACCGGGACAGGGAACTCACCCCTCCACTTT. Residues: CASTGTGNSPLHF.

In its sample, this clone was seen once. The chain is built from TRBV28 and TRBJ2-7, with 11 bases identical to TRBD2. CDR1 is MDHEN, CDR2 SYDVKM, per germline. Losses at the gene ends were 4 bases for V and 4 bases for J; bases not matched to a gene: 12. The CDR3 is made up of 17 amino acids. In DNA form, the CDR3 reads TGTGCCAGCAGTTCCCCCGAATATAGCGGGAGGGGATACGAGCAGTACTTC. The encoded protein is CASSSPEYSGRGYEQYF.

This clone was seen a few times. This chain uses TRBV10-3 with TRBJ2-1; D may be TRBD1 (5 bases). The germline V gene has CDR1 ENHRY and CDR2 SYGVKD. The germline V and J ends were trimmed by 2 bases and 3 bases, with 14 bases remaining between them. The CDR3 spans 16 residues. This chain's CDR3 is CAISEPLGDSYNEQFF. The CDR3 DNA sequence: TGTGCCATCAGTGAGCCATTGGGTGACAGCTACAATGAGCAGTTCTTC.

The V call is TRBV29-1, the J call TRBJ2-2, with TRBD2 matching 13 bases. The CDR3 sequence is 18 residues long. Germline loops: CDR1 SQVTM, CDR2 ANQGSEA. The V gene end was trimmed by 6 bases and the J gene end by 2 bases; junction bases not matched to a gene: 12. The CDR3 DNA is TGCAGCGTCGAAACCCCTACTAGCGGGAGGGCCAACACCGGGGAGCTGTTTTTT. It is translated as CSVETPTSGRANTGELFF.

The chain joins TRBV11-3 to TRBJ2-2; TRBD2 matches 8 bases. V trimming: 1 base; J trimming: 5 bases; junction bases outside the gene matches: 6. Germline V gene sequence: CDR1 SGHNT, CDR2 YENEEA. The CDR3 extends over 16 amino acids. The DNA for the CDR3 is TGTGCCAGCAGCTTAGTGAGCGGGAGCCGTACCGGGGAGCTGTTTTTT. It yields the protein CASSLVSGSRTGELFF.

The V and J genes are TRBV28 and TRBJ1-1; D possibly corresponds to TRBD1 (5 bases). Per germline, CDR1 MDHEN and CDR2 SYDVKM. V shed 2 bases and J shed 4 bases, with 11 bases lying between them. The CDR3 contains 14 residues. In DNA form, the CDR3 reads TGTGCCAGCAGTTTAACGTGGGGGGGCACTGAAGCTTTCTTT. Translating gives CASSLTWGGTEAFF.

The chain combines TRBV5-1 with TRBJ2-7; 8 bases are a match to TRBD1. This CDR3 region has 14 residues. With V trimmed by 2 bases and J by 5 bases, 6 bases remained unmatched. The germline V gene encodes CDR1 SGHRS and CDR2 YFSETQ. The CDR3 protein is CASSLGQGSNEQYF. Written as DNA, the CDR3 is TGCGCCAGCAGCTTAGGACAGGGATCTAACGAGCAGTACTTC.

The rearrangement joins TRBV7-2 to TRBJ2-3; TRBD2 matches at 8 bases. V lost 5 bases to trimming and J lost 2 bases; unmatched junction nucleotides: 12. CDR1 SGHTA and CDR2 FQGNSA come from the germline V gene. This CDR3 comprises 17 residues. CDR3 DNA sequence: TGTGCCAGCAGCGCCCCGGGGCTAGCGGGCCACACAGATACGCAGTATTTT. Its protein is CASSAPGLAGHTDTQYF.

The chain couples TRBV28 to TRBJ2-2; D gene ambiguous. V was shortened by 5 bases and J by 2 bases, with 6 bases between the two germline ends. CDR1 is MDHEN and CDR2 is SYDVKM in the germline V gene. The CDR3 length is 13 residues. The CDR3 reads CASSPFNTGELFF. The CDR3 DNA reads TGTGCCAGCAGTCCCTTCAACACCGGGGAGCTGTTTTTT.

The CDR3 nucleotides read TGTGCCAGCAGCTTAGGCGGGAGGGCGACAGATACGCAGTATTTT. Encoded protein: CASSLGGRATDTQYF. V is TRBV7-3 and J is TRBJ2-3, with 9 bases fitting TRBD2. Germline CDR1 and CDR2: SGHTA and FQGTGA. Trimming at V came to 2 bases and at J to 3 bases, leaving 3 bases not matched to a gene. The CDR3 covers 15 residues.

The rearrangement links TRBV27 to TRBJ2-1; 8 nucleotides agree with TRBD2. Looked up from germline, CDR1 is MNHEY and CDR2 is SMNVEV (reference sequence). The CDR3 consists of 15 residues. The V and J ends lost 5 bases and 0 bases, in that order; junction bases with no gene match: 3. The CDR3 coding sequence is TGTGCCAGCAGTATTAGCGGGAACTCCTACAATGAGCAGTTCTTC. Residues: CASSISGNSYNEQFF.

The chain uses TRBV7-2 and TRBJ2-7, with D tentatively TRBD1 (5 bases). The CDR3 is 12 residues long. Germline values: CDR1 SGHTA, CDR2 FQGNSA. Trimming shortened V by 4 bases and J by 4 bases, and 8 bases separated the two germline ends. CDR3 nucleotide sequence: TGTGCCAGCAGCTCCCAGGGTTACGAGCAGTACTTC. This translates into CASSSQGYEQYF.

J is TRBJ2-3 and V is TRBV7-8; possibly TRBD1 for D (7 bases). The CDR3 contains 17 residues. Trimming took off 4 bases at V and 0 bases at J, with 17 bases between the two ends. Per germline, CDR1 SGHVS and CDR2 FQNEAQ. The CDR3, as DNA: TGTGCCAGCAGCTACAAGGAGGGACAGAGAAGCACAGATACGCAGTATTTT. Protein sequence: CASSYKEGQRSTDTQYF.

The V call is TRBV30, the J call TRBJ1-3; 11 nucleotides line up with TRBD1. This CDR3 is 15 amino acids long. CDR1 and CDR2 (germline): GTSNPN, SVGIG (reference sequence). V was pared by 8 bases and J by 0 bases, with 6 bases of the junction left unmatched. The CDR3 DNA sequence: TGTGCCGTAGGACAGGGGGCCTTCTCTGGAAACACCATATATTTT. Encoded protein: CAVGQGAFSGNTIYF.

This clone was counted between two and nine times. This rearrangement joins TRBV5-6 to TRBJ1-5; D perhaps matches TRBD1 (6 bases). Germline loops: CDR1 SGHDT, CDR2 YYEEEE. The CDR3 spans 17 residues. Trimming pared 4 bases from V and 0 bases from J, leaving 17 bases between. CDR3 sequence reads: CASSPPHRVDSNQPQHF. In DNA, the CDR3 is TGTGCCAGCAGCCCCCCCCACAGGGTCGATAGCAATCAGCCCCAGCATTTT.

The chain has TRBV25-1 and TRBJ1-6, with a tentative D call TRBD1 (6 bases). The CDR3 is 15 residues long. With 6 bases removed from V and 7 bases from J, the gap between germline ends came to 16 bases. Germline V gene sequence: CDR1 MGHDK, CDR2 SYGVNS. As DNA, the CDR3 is TGTGCCAGCAGCCCCCAGGGGTGGGGAAATTCACCCCTCCACTTT. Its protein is CASSPQGWGNSPLHF.